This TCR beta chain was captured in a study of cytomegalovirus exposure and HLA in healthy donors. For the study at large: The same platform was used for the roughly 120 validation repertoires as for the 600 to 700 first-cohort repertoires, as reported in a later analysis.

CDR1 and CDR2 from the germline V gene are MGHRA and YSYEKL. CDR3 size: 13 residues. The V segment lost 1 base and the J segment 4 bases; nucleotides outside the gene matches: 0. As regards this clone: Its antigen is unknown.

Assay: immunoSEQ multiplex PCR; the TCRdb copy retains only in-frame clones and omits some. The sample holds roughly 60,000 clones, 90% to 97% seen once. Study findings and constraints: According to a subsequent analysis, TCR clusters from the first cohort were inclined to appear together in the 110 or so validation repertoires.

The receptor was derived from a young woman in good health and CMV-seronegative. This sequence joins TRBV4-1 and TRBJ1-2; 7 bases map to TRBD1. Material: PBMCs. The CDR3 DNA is TGCGCCAGCAGCCAAGGGGACAGCTATGGCTACACCTTC. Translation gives CASSQGDSYGYTF.